Below, one T cell receptor beta chain is given with its context. This sample stems from a study of shared clonotypes between healthy human individuals. The protocol was immunoSEQ multiplex PCR, while the TCRdb copy is restricted to in-frame clones and leaves out a portion. Here the sample spans hundreds of thousands of clones, around 81% being singletons. CDR1 is GTSNPN and CDR2 is SVGIG in the germline V gene (reference sequence). CDR3 size: 18 residues. Germline trimming cut 0 bases from V and 1 base from J; bases unmatched to any gene: 8. V gene TRBV30 combines with J gene TRBJ2-6, with 8 bases aligning to TRBD1. Sequenced sample: PBMCs. This clonotype originated in a woman aged 40 to 55 in good health. Some clones in this sample may be carry-over from other donors' samples. CDR3 region: CAWSVLGQGVSGANVLTF. The DNA for the CDR3 is TGTGCCTGGAGTGTACTTGGACAGGGTGTTTCTGGGGCCAACGTCCTGACTTTC.